This TCR beta chain is from a study of cytomegalovirus exposure and HLA in healthy donors. Study results and caveats: Among TCR beta chains, those listed as cytomegalovirus-associated numbered over 150. Previously analyzed data showed that most TCR beta V segments were productive at a frequency of about 90% or about 30%.

Germline trimming cut 6 bases from V and 2 bases from J; bases unmatched to any gene: 4. CDR3 length: 14 residues. Germline values: CDR1 KGHSH, CDR2 LQKENI. Researchers ran the PCR with 60 Vbeta and 13 Jbeta primers. Profiling relied on immunoSEQ multiplex PCR, and the TCRdb table lists in-frame clones only, not all of them. The table shows more than 95,000 clones, with around 82% occurring only once. A remark on this clone: Its cognate antigen is unknown.

The receptor was isolated from a female donor in good health and CMV-seronegative. The V call is TRBV18, the J call TRBJ2-3, with 8 bases lining up with TRBD1. What was sequenced was PBMCs. The CDR3 sequence is CASSRTGSTDTQYF. The DNA for the CDR3 is TGTGCCAGCTCTCGGACAGGGTCCACAGATACGCAGTATTTT.